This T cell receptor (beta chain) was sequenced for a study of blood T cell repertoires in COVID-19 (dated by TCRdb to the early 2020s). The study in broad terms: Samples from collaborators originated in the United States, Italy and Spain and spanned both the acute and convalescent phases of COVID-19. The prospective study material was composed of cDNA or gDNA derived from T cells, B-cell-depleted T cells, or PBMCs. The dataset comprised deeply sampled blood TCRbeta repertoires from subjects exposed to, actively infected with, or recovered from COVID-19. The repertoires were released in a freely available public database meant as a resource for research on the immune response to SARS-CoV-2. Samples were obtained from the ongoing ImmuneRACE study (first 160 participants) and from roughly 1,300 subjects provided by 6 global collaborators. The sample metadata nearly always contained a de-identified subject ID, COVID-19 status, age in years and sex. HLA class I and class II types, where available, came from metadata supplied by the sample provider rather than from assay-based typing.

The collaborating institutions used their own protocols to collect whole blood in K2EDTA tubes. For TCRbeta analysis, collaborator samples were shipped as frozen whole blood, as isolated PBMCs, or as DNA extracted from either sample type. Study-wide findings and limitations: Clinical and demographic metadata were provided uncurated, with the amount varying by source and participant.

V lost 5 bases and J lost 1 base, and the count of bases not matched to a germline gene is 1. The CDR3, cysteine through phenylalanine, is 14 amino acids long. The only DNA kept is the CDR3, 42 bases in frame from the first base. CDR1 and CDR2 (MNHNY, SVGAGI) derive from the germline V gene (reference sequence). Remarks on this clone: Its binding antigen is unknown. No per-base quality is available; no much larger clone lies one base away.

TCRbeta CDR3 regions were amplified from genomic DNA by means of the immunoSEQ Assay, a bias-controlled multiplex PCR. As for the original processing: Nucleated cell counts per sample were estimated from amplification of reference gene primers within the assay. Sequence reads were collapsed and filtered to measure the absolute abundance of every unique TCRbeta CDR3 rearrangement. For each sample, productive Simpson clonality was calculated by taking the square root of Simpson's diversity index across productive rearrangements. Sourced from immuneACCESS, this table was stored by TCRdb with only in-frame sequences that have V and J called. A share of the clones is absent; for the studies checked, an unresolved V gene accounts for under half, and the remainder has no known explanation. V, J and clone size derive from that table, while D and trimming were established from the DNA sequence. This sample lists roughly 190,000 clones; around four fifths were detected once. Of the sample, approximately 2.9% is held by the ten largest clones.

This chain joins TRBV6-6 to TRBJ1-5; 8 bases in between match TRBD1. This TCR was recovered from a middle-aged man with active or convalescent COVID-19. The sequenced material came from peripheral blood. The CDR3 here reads CASSPGGSNQPQHF. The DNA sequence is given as TGTGCCAGCAGTCCAGGGGGCAGCAATCAGCCCCAGCATTTT.